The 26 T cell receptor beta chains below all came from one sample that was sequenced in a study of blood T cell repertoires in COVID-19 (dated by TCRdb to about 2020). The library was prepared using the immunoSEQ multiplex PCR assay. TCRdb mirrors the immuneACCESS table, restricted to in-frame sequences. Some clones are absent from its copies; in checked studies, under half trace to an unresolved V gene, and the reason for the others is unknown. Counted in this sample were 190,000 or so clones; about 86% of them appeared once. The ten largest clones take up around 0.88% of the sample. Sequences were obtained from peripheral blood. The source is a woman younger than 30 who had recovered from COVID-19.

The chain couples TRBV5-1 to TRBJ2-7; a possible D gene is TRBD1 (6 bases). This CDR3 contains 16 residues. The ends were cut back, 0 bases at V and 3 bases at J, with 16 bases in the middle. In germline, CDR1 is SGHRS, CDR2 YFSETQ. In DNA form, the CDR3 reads TGCGCCAGCAGCTTGGAGGGGTGGGGGCCCCGCTACGAGCAGTACGTC. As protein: CASSLEGWGPRYEQYV.

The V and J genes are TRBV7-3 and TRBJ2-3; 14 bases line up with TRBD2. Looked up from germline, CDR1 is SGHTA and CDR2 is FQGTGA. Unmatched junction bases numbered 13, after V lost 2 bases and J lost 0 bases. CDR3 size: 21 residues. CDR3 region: CASSLFSTGLAGETSTDTQYF. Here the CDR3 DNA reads TGTGCCAGCAGCTTATTTAGTACGGGACTAGCGGGGGAAACTAGCACAGATACGCAGTATTTT.

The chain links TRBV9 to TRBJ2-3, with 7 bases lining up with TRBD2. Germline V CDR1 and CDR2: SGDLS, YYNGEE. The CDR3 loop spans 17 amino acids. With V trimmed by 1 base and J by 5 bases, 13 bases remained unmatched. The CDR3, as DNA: TGTGCCAGCAGCGTATCTGTTCGGGGCGGGAGTATAGATACGCAGTATTTT. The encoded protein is CASSVSVRGGSIDTQYF.

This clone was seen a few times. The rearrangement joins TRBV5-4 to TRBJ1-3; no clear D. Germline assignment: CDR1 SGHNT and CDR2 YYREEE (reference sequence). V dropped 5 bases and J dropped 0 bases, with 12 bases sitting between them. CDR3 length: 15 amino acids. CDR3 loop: CASSLDGRSGNTIYF. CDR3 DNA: TGTGCCAGCAGTCTAGACGGCCGCTCTGGAAACACCATATATTTT. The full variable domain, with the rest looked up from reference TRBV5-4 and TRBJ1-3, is ETGVTQSPTHLIKTRGQQVTLRCSSQSGHNTVSWYQQALGQGPQFIFQYYREEENGRGNFPPRFSGLQFPNYSSELNVNALELDDSALYLCASSLDGRSGNTIYFGEGSWLTVV.

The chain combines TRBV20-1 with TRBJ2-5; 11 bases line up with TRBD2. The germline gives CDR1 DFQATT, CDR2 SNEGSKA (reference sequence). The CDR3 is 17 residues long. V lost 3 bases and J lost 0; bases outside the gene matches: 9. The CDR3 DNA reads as TGCAGTGCTAGTTCGCTAGCGGGGGGACCAAACCAAGAGACCCAGTACTTC. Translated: CSASSLAGGPNQETQYF.

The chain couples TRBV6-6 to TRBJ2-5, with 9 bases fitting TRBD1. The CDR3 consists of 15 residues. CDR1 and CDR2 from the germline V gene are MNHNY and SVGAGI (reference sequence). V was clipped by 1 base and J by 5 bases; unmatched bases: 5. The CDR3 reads CASSYLYRGQETQYF. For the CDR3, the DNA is TGTGCCAGCAGTTACTTGTACAGGGGGCAGGAGACCCAGTACTTC.

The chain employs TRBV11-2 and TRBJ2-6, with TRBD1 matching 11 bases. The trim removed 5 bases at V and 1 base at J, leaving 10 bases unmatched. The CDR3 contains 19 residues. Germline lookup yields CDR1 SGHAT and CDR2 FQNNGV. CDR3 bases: TGTGCCAGCAGCGGAGTGGACAGGGGGCCTGGTTCTGGGGCCAACGTCCTGACTTTC. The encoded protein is CASSGVDRGPGSGANVLTF.

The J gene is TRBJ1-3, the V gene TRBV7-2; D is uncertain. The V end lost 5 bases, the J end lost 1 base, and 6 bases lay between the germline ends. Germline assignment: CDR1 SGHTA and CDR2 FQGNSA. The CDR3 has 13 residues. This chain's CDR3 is CASSPKSGNTIYF. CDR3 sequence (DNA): TGTGCCAGCAGCCCCAAATCTGGAAACACCATATATTTT. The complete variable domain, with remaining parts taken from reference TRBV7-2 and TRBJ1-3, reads GAGVSQSPSNKVTEKGKDVELRCDPISGHTALYWYRQSLGQGLEFLIYFQGNSAPDKSGLPSDRFSAERTGGSVSTLTIQRTQQEDSAVYLCASSPKSGNTIYFGEGSWLTVV.

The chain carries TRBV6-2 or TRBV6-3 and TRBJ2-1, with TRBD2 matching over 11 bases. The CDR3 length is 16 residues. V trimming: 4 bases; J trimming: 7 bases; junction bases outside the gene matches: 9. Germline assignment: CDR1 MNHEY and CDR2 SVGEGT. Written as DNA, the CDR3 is TGTGCCAGCAGTTTTATAGCGGGAGGGCCGGATAATGAGCAGTTCTTC. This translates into CASSFIAGGPDNEQFF.

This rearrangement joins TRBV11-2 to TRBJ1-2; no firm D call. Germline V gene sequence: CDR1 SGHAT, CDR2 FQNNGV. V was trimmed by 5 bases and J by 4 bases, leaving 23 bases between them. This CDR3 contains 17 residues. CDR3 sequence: CASSLASEGWQTYGYTF. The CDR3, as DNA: TGTGCCAGCAGCCTGGCATCGGAGGGATGGCAGACCTATGGCTACACCTTC.

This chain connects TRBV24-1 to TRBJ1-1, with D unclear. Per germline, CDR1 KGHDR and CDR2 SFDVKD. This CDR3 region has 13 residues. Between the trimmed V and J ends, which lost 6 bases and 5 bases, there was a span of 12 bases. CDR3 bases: TGTGCCACCAGTAGCAGGTTCGGAACTGAAGCTTTCTTT. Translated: CATSSRFGTEAFF.

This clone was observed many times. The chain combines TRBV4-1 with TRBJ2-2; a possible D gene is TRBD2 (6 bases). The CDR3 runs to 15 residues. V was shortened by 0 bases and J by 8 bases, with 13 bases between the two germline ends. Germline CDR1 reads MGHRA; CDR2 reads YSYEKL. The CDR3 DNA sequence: TGCGCCAGCAGCCAAGATGAGGAGGGAGGAGGGGAGCTGTTTTTT. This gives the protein CASSQDEEGGGELFF.

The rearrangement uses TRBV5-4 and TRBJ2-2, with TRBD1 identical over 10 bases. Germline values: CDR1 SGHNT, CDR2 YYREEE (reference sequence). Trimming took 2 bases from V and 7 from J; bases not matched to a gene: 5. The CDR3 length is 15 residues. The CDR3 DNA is TGTGCCAGCAGCTTAGGGACAGGGGATGACGGGGAGCTGTTTTTT. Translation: CASSLGTGDDGELFF.

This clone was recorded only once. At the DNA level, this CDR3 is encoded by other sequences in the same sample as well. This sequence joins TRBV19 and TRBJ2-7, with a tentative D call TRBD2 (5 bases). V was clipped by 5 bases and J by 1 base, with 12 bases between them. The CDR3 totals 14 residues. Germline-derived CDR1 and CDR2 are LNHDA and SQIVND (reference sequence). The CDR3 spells CASSPSRGSYEQYF. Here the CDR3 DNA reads TGTGCCAGTAGTCCCTCAAGAGGGTCCTACGAGCAGTACTTC.

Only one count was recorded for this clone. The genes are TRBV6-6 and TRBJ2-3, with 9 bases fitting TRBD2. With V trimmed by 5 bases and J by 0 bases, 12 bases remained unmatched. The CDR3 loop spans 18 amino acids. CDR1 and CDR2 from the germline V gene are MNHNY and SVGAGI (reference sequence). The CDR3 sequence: CASSPRTKRGASTDTQYF. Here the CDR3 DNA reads TGTGCCAGCAGTCCCAGAACCAAGCGGGGGGCTAGCACAGATACGCAGTATTTT.

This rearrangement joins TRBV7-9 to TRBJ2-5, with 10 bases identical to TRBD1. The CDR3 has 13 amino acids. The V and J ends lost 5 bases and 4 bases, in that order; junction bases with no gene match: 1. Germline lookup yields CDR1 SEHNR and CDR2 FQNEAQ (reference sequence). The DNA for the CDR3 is TGTGCCAGCAGCCGGACAGGGGGAGAGACCCAGTACTTC. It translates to CASSRTGGETQYF.

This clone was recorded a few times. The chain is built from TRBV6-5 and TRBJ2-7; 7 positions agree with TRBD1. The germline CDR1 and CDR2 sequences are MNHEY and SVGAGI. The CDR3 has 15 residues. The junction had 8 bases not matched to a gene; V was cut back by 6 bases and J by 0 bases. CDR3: CASRFETGTSYEQYF. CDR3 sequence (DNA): TGTGCCAGCAGATTCGAGACAGGGACCTCCTACGAGCAGTACTTC.

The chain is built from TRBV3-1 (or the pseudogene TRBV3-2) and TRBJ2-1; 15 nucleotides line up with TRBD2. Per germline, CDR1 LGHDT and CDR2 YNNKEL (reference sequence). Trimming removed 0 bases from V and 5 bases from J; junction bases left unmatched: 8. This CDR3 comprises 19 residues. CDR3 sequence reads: CASSQDPRTSGGAHNEQFF. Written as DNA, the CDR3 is TGTGCCAGCAGCCAAGACCCGCGGACTAGCGGGGGGGCGCACAATGAGCAGTTCTTC.

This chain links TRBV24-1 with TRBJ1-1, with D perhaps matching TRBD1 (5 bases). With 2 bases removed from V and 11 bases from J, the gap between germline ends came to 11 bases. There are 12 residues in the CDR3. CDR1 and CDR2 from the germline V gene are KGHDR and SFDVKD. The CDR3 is CATSDSRGTAFF. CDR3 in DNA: TGTGCCACCAGTGATTCTAGGGGTACGGCTTTCTTT.

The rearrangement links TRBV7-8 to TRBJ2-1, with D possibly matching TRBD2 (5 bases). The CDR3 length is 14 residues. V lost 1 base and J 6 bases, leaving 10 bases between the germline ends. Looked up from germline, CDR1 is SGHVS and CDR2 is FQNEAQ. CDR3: CASSLEAGINEQFF. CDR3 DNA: TGTGCCAGCAGCTTAGAGGCGGGTATCAATGAGCAGTTCTTC.

For the CDR3, the DNA is TGCGCCAGCAGCTTGGCCCATGGGGCCAACGTCCTGACTTTC. Protein: CASSLAHGANVLTF. The genes are TRBV5-1 and TRBJ2-6; D unclear. This CDR3 contains 14 residues. Trimming left V 0 bases short and J 3 bases short, with 4 bases between. Germline CDR1 SGHRS, CDR2 YFSETQ.

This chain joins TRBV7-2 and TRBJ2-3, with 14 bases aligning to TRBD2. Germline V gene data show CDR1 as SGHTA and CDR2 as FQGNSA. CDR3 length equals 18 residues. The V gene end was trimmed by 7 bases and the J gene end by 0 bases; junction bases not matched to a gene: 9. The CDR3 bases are TGTGCCAGCAAAGCCGCGCGACTAGCGGGAGGGAGCACAGATACGCAGTATTTT. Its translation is CASKAARLAGGSTDTQYF.

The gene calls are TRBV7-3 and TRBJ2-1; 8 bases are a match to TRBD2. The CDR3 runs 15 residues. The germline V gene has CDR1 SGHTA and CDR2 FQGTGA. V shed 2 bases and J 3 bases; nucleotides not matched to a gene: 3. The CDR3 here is CASSLYSGDYNEQFF. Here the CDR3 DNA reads TGTGCCAGCAGCTTATATAGCGGGGACTACAATGAGCAGTTCTTC.

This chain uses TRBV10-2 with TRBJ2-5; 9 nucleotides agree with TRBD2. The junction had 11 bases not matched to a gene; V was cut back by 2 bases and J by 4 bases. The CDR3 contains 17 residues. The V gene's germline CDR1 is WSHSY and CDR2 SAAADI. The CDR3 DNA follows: TGCGCCAGCAGTGAGCGGGGGCGCGGAGCGGGAGGAGAGACCCAGTACTTC. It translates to CASSERGRGAGGETQYF.

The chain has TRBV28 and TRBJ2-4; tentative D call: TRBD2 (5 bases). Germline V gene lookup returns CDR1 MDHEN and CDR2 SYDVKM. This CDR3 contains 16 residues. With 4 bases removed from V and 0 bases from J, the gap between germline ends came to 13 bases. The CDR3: CASSSAGILAKNIQYF. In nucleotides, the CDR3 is TGTGCCAGCAGTTCGGCGGGCATACTAGCCAAAAACATTCAGTACTTC.

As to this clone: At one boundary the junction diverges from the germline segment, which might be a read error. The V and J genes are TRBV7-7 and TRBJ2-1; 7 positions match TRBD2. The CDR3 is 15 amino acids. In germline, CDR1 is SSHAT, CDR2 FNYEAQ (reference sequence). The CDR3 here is CASSRDYFSDNEQFF. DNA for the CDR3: TGTGCTAGCAGCAGGGACTACTTTTCGGACAATGAGCAGTTCTTC. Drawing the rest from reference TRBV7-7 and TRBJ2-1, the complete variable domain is GAGVSQSPRYKVTKRGQDVTLRCDPISSHATLYWYQQALGQGPEFLTYFNYEAQPDKSGLPSDRFSAERPEGSISTLTIQRTEQRDSAMYRCASSRDYFSDNEQFFGPGTRLTVL.